This passage covers 17 T cell receptor beta chains from one sample sequenced in a study of shared clonotypes between healthy human individuals. Selected positively for CCR7 and CD45RO-negative, naive CD8 cells excluded terminally differentiated effector memory CD45RA+ cells. Clones were read by immunoSEQ multiplex PCR, and TCRdb kept only the in-frame ones, dropping some. The profile covers around 2.1 million clones, with just over 90% appearing a single time and around 1.7% taken by the ten largest. Sequencing input: naive CD8+ T cells from PBMCs. The source is a man aged 18 to 29 in good health. Some clones in this sample may be carry-over from other donors' samples.

This chain links TRBV10-3 with TRBJ2-7; 10 nucleotides align to TRBD1. J gave up 4 bases and V 6 bases, and 15 bases lay outside the gene matches. The CDR3 spans 17 residues. Germline assignment: CDR1 ENHRY and CDR2 SYGVKD. The CDR3 DNA reads TGTGCCATCAGCCTCACGAGATCCGGGACAGGGGATTACGAGCAGTACTTC. Its protein product is CAISLTRSGTGDYEQYF.

Turning to this clone: The sample has other DNA sequences that encode this CDR3 too. This chain uses TRBV18 with TRBJ2-7; D perhaps matches TRBD1 (6 bases). The CDR3 runs to 13 residues. Trimming took off 3 bases at V and 1 base at J, with 7 bases between the two ends. From germline, CDR1 is KGHSH and CDR2 LQKENI. The CDR3 sequence: CASSPDSSYEQYF. Here the CDR3 DNA reads TGTGCCAGCTCACCGGACAGTTCCTACGAGCAGTACTTC.

On this clone: At the DNA level, this CDR3 is encoded by other sequences in the same sample as well. V gene TRBV7-2 combines with J gene TRBJ1-1, with a tentative D call TRBD1 (5 bases). The CDR3 runs 14 residues. Trimming left V 5 bases short and J 2 bases short, with 12 bases between. CDR1 SGHTA and CDR2 FQGNSA come from the germline V gene. The CDR3 DNA reads as TGTGCCAGCAGCCCGGGGGGACCAAACACTGAAGCTTTCTTT. Its protein product is CASSPGGPNTEAFF. Drawing the rest from reference TRBV7-2 and TRBJ1-1, the complete variable domain is GAGVSQSPSNKVTEKGKDVELRCDPISGHTALYWYRQSLGQGLEFLIYFQGNSAPDKSGLPSDRFSAERTGGSVSTLTIQRTQQEDSAVYLCASSPGGPNTEAFFGQGTRLTVV.

This chain links TRBV28 with TRBJ2-7, with D possibly being TRBD1 (5 bases). Germline loops: CDR1 MDHEN, CDR2 SYDVKM. V lost 5 bases to trimming and J lost 4 bases, with 15 bases between them. The CDR3 extends over 14 amino acids. The CDR3 DNA follows: TGTGCCAGCAGTAGTGGGGCGTGGGCGTACGAGCAGTACTTC. Residues: CASSSGAWAYEQYF.

This chain links TRBV28 with TRBJ2-3; TRBD1 matches 7 bases. From germline, CDR1 is MDHEN and CDR2 SYDVKM. This CDR3 spans 15 amino acids. V trimming: 1 base; J trimming: 2 bases; junction bases outside the gene matches: 3. The CDR3 reads CASSLYRGVTDTQYF. The CDR3 bases are TGTGCCAGCAGTTTATACAGGGGTGTCACAGATACGCAGTATTTT.

The count of this clone is one. The chain employs TRBV4-3 and TRBJ2-7; D is unresolved. Germline CDR1 LGHNA, CDR2 YSLEER. There are 16 residues in the CDR3. V shed 0 bases and J shed 2 bases, with 14 bases lying between them. The CDR3 DNA reads TGCGCCAGCAGCCAAGATTACCGGGCGCTGACCTACGAGCAGTACTTC. It translates to CASSQDYRALTYEQYF.

The chain uses TRBV7-6 and TRBJ2-1, with D possibly matching TRBD1 (5 bases). The CDR3 covers 15 residues. From germline, CDR1 is SGHVS and CDR2 FNYEAQ. With 3 bases removed from V and 8 bases from J, the gap between germline ends came to 17 bases. The CDR3 DNA follows: TGTGCCAGCAGCTTTTACTTTGACAGAGGCGATGAGCAGTTCTTC. This codes for CASSFYFDRGDEQFF.

The rearrangement joins TRBV4-1 to TRBJ1-3, with D maybe TRBD1 (6 bases). Germline values: CDR1 MGHRA, CDR2 YSYEKL. The CDR3 is 16 amino acids. V was shortened by 4 bases and J by 0 bases, with 13 bases between the two germline ends. CDR3 region: CASSPNRASSGNTIYF. CDR3 DNA: TGCGCCAGCAGCCCGAACAGGGCCAGCTCTGGAAACACCATATATTTT.

The chain links TRBV28 to TRBJ1-4, with D possibly TRBD1 on 6 matching bases. This CDR3 is built from 18 residues. Trimming took off 5 bases at V and 0 bases at J, with 19 bases between the two ends. Germline CDR1 and CDR2: MDHEN and SYDVKM. The CDR3, as DNA: TGTGCCAGCAGTCCAGGGGACGGATGGGGCACAACTAATGAAAAACTGTTTTTT. Translated, it gives CASSPGDGWGTTNEKLFF.

V is TRBV28 and J is TRBJ1-5, with 7 bases aligning to TRBD1. The junction had 8 bases not matched to a gene; V was cut back by 5 bases and J by 7 bases. Germline V CDR1 and CDR2: MDHEN, SYDVKM. The CDR3 contains 14 residues. CDR3 in amino acids: CASSQDREGQPQHF. CDR3 coding DNA: TGTGCCAGCAGTCAAGACAGGGAGGGCCAGCCCCAGCATTTT.

CDR3 region: CASSPGQGDEKLFF. The CDR3 DNA reads as TGTGCCAGCAGCCCCGGCCAGGGGGATGAAAAACTGTTTTTT. The V call is TRBV28, the J call TRBJ1-4, with 7 bases aligning to TRBD1. The CDR3 length is 14 residues. The V segment lost 6 bases and the J segment 6 bases; nucleotides outside the gene matches: 7. Germline lookup yields CDR1 MDHEN and CDR2 SYDVKM.

V is TRBV5-8 and J is TRBJ1-2; D is possibly TRBD1 (5 bases). The ends were cut back, 1 base at V and 2 bases at J, with 9 bases in the middle. This CDR3 contains 14 residues. CDR1 SGHTS and CDR2 YDEGEE come from the germline V gene. For the CDR3, the DNA is TGTGCCAGCAGCTTGAATCCAGGGAACTATGGCTACACCTTC. It yields the protein CASSLNPGNYGYTF.

The gene calls are TRBV29-1 and TRBJ2-1, with D possibly being TRBD2 (5 bases). The germline V gene encodes CDR1 SQVTM and CDR2 ANQGSEA. CDR3 length: 13 amino acids. Trimming removed 4 bases at V and 2 bases at J, with 9 bases between. The CDR3 protein is CSVVIATYNEQFF. In nucleotides, the CDR3 is TGCAGCGTTGTTATAGCGACCTACAATGAGCAGTTCTTC.

As regards this clone: Other DNA sequences in this specimen translate into the identical CDR3. The V and J genes are TRBV9 and TRBJ2-2; D is uncertain. Trimming took 0 bases from V and 6 from J, leaving 6 bases between them. In germline, CDR1 is SGDLS, CDR2 YYNGEE. The CDR3 loop spans 13 amino acids. CDR3 bases: TGTGCCAGCAGCGTAGTAGCCGCCGGGGAGCTGTTTTTT. It is translated as CASSVVAAGELFF.

In the case of this clone: Different DNA sequences within this sample yield the same CDR3. The chain recombines TRBV7-9 with TRBJ1-1, with unresolved D. From germline, CDR1 is SEHNR and CDR2 FQNEAQ (reference sequence). Trimming removed 5 bases at V and 0 bases at J, with 4 bases between. The CDR3 spans 12 residues. Here the CDR3 reads CASSRLNTEAFF. The CDR3 nucleotides are TGTGCCAGCAGCCGTCTGAACACTGAAGCTTTCTTT.

A note on this clone: It is unclear where the CDR3 begins or ends on the DNA, so no DNA is shown, and the CDR3 is as TCRdb lists it. The rearrangement joins TRBV21-1 to TRBJ1-5; the table's D call of TRBD1 was not tested on the DNA. TRBV21-1 is labeled a pseudogene. The CDR3 comprises 18 residues, both ends counted. The CDR3 reads CASSKKTGVGGGIKPQHF.

The chain combines TRBV6-5 with TRBJ2-2; the match to TRBD2 covers 7 bases. This CDR3 contains 15 residues. V lost 0 bases and J lost 9; bases outside the gene matches: 7. Germline V gene lookup returns CDR1 MNHEY and CDR2 SVGAGI. The CDR3 loop is CASSYSLGGEWELFF. The CDR3 DNA is TGTGCCAGCAGTTACTCGCTGGGAGGGGAGTGGGAGCTGTTTTTT.